This T cell receptor (beta chain) derives from a study of blood T cell repertoires in COVID-19. On the study more broadly: PBMCs, B-cell-depleted T cells, or T cells were the source of the cDNA or gDNA that made up the material.

Authors' methods: Estimates of nucleated cell counts were drawn from the amplification of reference gene primers. Method: immunoSEQ multiplex PCR; TCRdb's copy keeps in-frame clones and lacks some. That table supplies the V and J calls and clone size; D and trimming were determined from the DNA. The sample includes about 140,000 clones, 76% seen only once; the top ten take 3.5% to 5%. The CDR3 runs 17 residues. Looked up from germline, CDR1 is PRHDT and CDR2 is FYEKMQ (reference sequence). V dropped 3 bases and J dropped 4; count of bases not matched to a gene: 7. Material: peripheral blood. The clonotype originates from an elderly woman with active or convalescent COVID-19. V and J are TRBV13 and TRBJ2-2; TRBD1 aligns across 11 bases. Here the CDR3 reads CASSLNSDRGLTGELFF. In DNA form, the CDR3 reads TGTGCCAGCAGCTTGAATTCGGACAGGGGGCTCACCGGGGAGCTGTTTTTT. The full variable domain, in which reference TRBV13 and TRBJ2-2 provide the parts outside the CDR3, is AAGVIQSPRHLIKEKRETATLKCYPIPRHDTVYWYQQGPGQDPQFLISFYEKMQSDKGSIPDRFSAQQFSDYHSELNMSSLELGDSALYFCASSLNSDRGLTGELFFGEGSRLTVL.